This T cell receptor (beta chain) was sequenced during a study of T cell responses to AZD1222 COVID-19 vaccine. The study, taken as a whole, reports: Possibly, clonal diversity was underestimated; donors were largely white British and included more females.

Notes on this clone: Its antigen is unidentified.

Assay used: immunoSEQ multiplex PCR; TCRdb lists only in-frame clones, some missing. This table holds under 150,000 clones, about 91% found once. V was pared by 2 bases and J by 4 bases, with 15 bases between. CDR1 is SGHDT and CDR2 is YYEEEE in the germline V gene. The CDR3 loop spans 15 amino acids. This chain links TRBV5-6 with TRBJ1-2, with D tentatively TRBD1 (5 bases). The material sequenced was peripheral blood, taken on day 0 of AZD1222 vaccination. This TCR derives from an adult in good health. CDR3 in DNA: TGTGCCAGCAGCTTCCGAGGGGTCGGCGGCTATGGCTACACCTTC. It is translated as CASSFRGVGGYGYTF.